These 29 T cell receptor beta chains share one sample of origin, sequenced in a study of T-cell memory formation after mild COVID-19. Via MiXCR, TCRdb re-called the 5' RACE reads, giving one row per CDR3 protein. The sample lists fewer than 500,000 distinct CDR3 sequences, around 27% occurring once. Sequenced material: PBMCs or a T cell subset sorted from them (not recorded which). The receptors come from an adult woman who had mild COVID-19 (a few samples of this study predate the infection). Cell type and time point are not known.

V and J are TRBV12-3 or TRBV12-4 and TRBJ1-2; no reliable D call. With 6 bases removed from V and 2 bases from J, the gap between germline ends came to 19 bases. CDR3 size: 16 residues. This CDR3 is CASSLLVLTPNYGYTF. CDR3 DNA sequence: TGTGCCAGCAGCCTACTCGTCCTCACCCCCAACTATGGCTACACCTTC.

The chain has TRBV2 and TRBJ1-1; D is undetermined. The CDR3 is 14 residues long. Trimming cost V 6 bases and J 0 bases, with 11 bases left between them. Germline V lookup: CDR1 SNHLY, CDR2 FYNNEI. The CDR3 region is CASREHLMNTEAFF. The CDR3 region has the DNA TGTGCCAGCAGGGAACACCTCATGAACACTGAAGCTTTCTTT.

The rearrangement uses TRBV7-3 and TRBJ2-2, with no clear D. Germline V CDR1 and CDR2: SGHTA, FQGTGA. This CDR3 is built from 15 residues. Between the trimmed V and J ends, which lost 3 bases and 5 bases, there was a span of 13 bases. The CDR3, as DNA: TGTGCCAGCAGCTTGGGCTCGCTTGGTACCGGGGAGCTGTTTTTT. This sequence encodes CASSLGSLGTGELFF.

The V and J genes are TRBV5-1 and TRBJ2-2; D is unclear. The germline V and J ends were trimmed by 1 base and 2 bases, with 6 bases remaining between them. Germline-derived CDR1 and CDR2 are SGHRS and YFSETQ. The CDR3 spans 14 residues. CDR3 bases: TGCGCCAGCAGCTTGTCCTTAAACACCGGGGAGCTGTTTTTT. Translated, it gives CASSLSLNTGELFF. Using reference TRBV5-1 and TRBJ2-2 for the parts outside the CDR3, the full variable domain is KAGVTQTPRYLIKTRGQQVTLSCSPISGHRSVSWYQQTPGQGLQFLFEYFSETQRNKGNFPGRFSGRQFSNSRSEMNVSTLELGDSALYLCASSLSLNTGELFFGEGSRLTVL.

The chain carries TRBV24-1 and TRBJ2-2; TRBD2 matches 8 bases. CDR3 length equals 17 residues. With V trimmed by 3 bases and J by 4 bases, 9 bases remained unmatched. Looked up from germline, CDR1 is KGHDR and CDR2 is SFDVKD. CDR3 region: CATSDPPPSGFTGELFF. The CDR3 nucleotides are TGTGCCACCAGTGATCCGCCGCCTAGCGGGTTCACCGGGGAGCTGTTTTTT.

This clonotype was detected only a few times. The chain uses TRBV5-1 and TRBJ1-1, with D possibly matching TRBD1 (5 bases). The CDR3 totals 13 residues. Germline CDR1 reads SGHRS; CDR2 reads YFSETQ. Trimming took 2 bases from V and 5 from J, leaving 10 bases between them. This CDR3 is CASSFQGETEAFF. CDR3 bases: TGCGCCAGCAGCTTTCAGGGAGAGACTGAAGCTTTCTTT.

The CDR3 sequence is CAISESRLASDTQYF. The CDR3 DNA follows: TGTGCCATCAGTGAGTCGAGACTGGCATCAGATACGCAGTATTTT. The chain employs TRBV10-3 and TRBJ2-3; D gene unclear. The V gene's germline CDR1 is ENHRY and CDR2 SYGVKD. This CDR3 contains 15 residues. V lost 0 bases, J lost 4 bases, and 11 bases lay in between.

The J gene is TRBJ1-1, the V gene TRBV20-1; 10 positions match TRBD1. The CDR3 loop spans 15 amino acids. With 6 bases clipped from V and 4 bases from J, the junction kept 11 bases outside the gene matches. Germline V gene data show CDR1 as DFQATT and CDR2 as SNEGSKA (reference sequence). The CDR3 bases are TGCAGTGCCATGGGACAGGGGCACAAGGGCACTGAAGCTTTCTTT. Translated, it gives CSAMGQGHKGTEAFF.

The sample holds a few counts of this clonotype. The chain joins TRBV24-1 to TRBJ1-2; 7 positions match TRBD1. The CDR3 contains 14 residues. Germline CDR1 KGHDR, CDR2 SFDVKD. V shed 3 bases and J 5 bases; nucleotides not matched to a gene: 5. CDR3 nucleotides: TGTGCCACCAGTGATGTGACAGGGTGGTATGGCTACACCTTC. Encoded protein: CATSDVTGWYGYTF.

The rearrangement joins TRBV27 to TRBJ2-3; tentative D call: TRBD2 (7 bases). V gave up 3 bases and J gave up 0 bases, with 13 bases separating them. CDR1 is MNHEY, CDR2 SMNVEV, per germline (reference sequence). This CDR3 is 16 amino acids long. The CDR3 loop is CASSFGRGASTDTQYF. The CDR3 DNA reads as TGTGCCAGCAGTTTCGGCCGGGGGGCCAGCACAGATACGCAGTATTTT.

Only a few counts were recorded for this clonotype. This chain connects TRBV24-1 to TRBJ2-2; D unresolved. Trimming removed 0 bases from V and 1 base from J, with 11 bases in between. The CDR3 totals 17 residues. Germline V gene lookup returns CDR1 KGHDR and CDR2 SFDVKD. CDR3 in DNA: TGTGCCACCAGTGATTTGTTTAGTCCAGGGAACACCGGGGAGCTGTTTTTT. It is translated as CATSDLFSPGNTGELFF.

This sequence joins TRBV15 and TRBJ2-6; TRBD1 agrees at 8 bases. Unmatched junction bases numbered 15, after V lost 4 bases and J lost 1 base. Germline V gene sequence: CDR1 LNHNV, CDR2 YYDKDF (reference sequence). CDR3 length equals 20 residues. The DNA for the CDR3 is TGTGCCACCAGCAAGAGGAGGTTGGACAGGGTAGAATCTGGGGCCAACGTCCTGACTTTC. Amino acids: CATSKRRLDRVESGANVLTF.

This clonotype was detected a few times. This rearrangement joins TRBV2 to TRBJ1-6; TRBD1 matches 7 bases. This CDR3 has 14 residues. The V gene end was trimmed by 3 bases and the J gene end by 9 bases; junction bases not matched to a gene: 5. Germline loops: CDR1 SNHLY, CDR2 FYNNEI. In DNA form, the CDR3 reads TGTGCCAGCAGTGAGACAGGGCGTGTTTCACCCCTCCACTTT. It translates to CASSETGRVSPLHF.

This clonotype was counted between two and nine times. The rearrangement uses TRBV29-1 and TRBJ2-7; possibly TRBD1 for D (6 bases). Germline V gene sequence: CDR1 SQVTM, CDR2 ANQGSEA. The CDR3 contains 17 residues. Between the trimmed V and J ends, which lost 0 bases and 3 bases, there was a span of 21 bases. The CDR3 protein is CSVEETGSTGPIYEQYF. In DNA form, the CDR3 reads TGCAGCGTTGAAGAAACAGGGTCCACTGGACCAATCTACGAGCAGTACTTC.

The genes are TRBV20-1 and TRBJ1-2; the D is unclear. The CDR3 consists of 14 residues. CDR1 is DFQATT and CDR2 is SNEGSKA in the germline V gene (reference sequence). V was pared by 0 bases and J by 4 bases, with 12 bases between. CDR3 coding DNA: TGCAGTGCTAGAGATCGTTGGATCCTCTATGGCTACACCTTC. This codes for CSARDRWILYGYTF.

This chain links TRBV7-3 with TRBJ2-1; 8 positions agree with TRBD2. The CDR3 sequence is 15 residues long. In germline, CDR1 is SGHTA, CDR2 FQGTGA. Losses at the gene ends were 8 bases for V and 0 bases for J; bases not matched to a gene: 6. The CDR3 region is CASGLGTSSYNEQFF. CDR3 nucleotide sequence: TGTGCCAGCGGCCTGGGGACTAGCTCCTACAATGAGCAGTTCTTC.

V usage is TRBV4-3 and J usage is TRBJ1-2; weak D call: TRBD1 (5 bases). The CDR3 has 15 residues. CDR1 is LGHNA and CDR2 is YSLEER in the germline V gene. Trimming removed 0 bases at V and 2 bases at J, with 10 bases between. As DNA, the CDR3 is TGCGCCAGCAGCCAAGAAGGGGCGGAAAACTATGGCTACACCTTC. This encodes CASSQEGAENYGYTF.

In its sample, this clonotype was seen a few times. The chain employs TRBV5-4 and TRBJ2-4; D is possibly TRBD1 (6 bases). V was trimmed by 1 base and J by 8 bases, leaving 10 bases between them. CDR3 size: 13 residues. Germline values: CDR1 SGHNT, CDR2 YYREEE (reference sequence). The CDR3 DNA follows: TGTGCCAGCAGCTTGATGGCAGGGGACATTCAGTACTTC. Translating gives CASSLMAGDIQYF.

The sample holds a few counts of this clonotype. This chain uses TRBV19 with TRBJ2-3, with a tentative D call TRBD1 (6 bases). CDR3 length equals 14 residues. Trimming left V 4 bases short and J 3 bases short, with 11 bases between. CDR1 is LNHDA, CDR2 SQIVND, per germline (reference sequence). As DNA, the CDR3 is TGTGCCAGTAGTACAACAGGGCGGACAGATACGCAGTATTTT. The encoded protein is CASSTTGRTDTQYF.

J is TRBJ2-1 and V is TRBV4-1, with D maybe TRBD1 (5 bases). Trimming removed 2 bases at V and 0 bases at J, with 17 bases between. Germline V gene lookup returns CDR1 MGHRA and CDR2 YSYEKL. The CDR3 has 18 residues. In nucleotides, the CDR3 is TGCGCCAGCAGCCAACGACCTGGGGCTACTTCCTCCTACAATGAGCAGTTCTTC. It is translated as CASSQRPGATSSYNEQFF.

This clonotype has at least ten counts. This chain uses TRBV7-9 with TRBJ2-3, with 10 bases matching TRBD2. Germline CDR1 is SEHNR and CDR2 is FQNEAQ (reference sequence). With 6 bases clipped from V and 5 bases from J, the junction kept 5 bases outside the gene matches. The CDR3 sequence is 14 residues long. This CDR3 reads CASRLKRGGDTQYF. DNA for the CDR3: TGTGCCAGCAGACTAAAGCGGGGGGGAGATACGCAGTATTTT.

This chain links TRBV27 with TRBJ2-7, with 7 bases that match TRBD1. The CDR3 consists of 17 residues. V was clipped by 3 bases and J by 2 bases; unmatched bases: 13. The germline V gene encodes CDR1 MNHEY and CDR2 SMNVEV (reference sequence). CDR3 amino acids: CASSLVRWTGGPYEQYF. The CDR3 region has the DNA TGTGCCAGCAGTTTGGTGCGGTGGACAGGTGGCCCCTACGAGCAGTACTTC.

The CDR3 region has the DNA TGTGCCAGCAGTGATCGAGGGACAGCTGAAGCTTTCTTT. This encodes CASSDRGTAEAFF. The chain uses TRBV6-4 and TRBJ1-1; 7 bases match TRBD1. The germline CDR1 and CDR2 sequences are MRHNA and SNTAGT. The CDR3 runs 13 residues. V trimming: 3 bases; J trimming: 6 bases; junction bases outside the gene matches: 4.

This clonotype was found a few times. The chain carries TRBV20-1 and TRBJ1-1; maybe TRBD1 (6 bases). The CDR3 contains 13 residues. In germline, CDR1 is DFQATT, CDR2 SNEGSKA (reference sequence). The V gene lost 7 bases and the J gene lost 6 bases, with 18 bases spanning the gap. CDR3 nucleotides: TGCAGTGTCCCAGCGAAGGGGGGCCCTGAAGCTTTCTTT. Its translation is CSVPAKGGPEAFF.

The gene calls are TRBV6-1 and TRBJ2-7; perhaps TRBD2 as D (5 bases). The CDR3 spans 14 residues. From germline, CDR1 is MNHNS and CDR2 SASEGT. V lost 8 bases and J lost 2, with 16 bases in between. CDR3 in DNA: TGTGCCAGCTGGGGAGTGGCAGGAACCTACGAGCAGTACTTC. Its translation: CASWGVAGTYEQYF.

The rearrangement links TRBV3-1 to TRBJ1-2; D remains unclear. Germline values: CDR1 LGHDT, CDR2 YNNKEL (reference sequence). The CDR3 has 14 amino acids. V was trimmed by 0 bases and J by 5 bases, leaving 10 bases between them. CDR3 nucleotide sequence: TGTGCCAGCAGCCAAGATCGCGCACCGTATGGCTACACCTTC. Translating it yields CASSQDRAPYGYTF.

The rearrangement joins TRBV12-3 or TRBV12-4 to TRBJ2-7; 10 bases agree with TRBD2. Trimming at V came to 5 bases and at J to 6 bases, leaving 7 bases not matched to a gene. The CDR3 has 14 amino acids. The CDR3: CASSSHSSGGEQYF. CDR3 DNA sequence: TGTGCCAGCAGTAGCCACTCTAGCGGGGGCGAGCAGTACTTC.

This chain joins TRBV11-3 and TRBJ2-3; D possibly corresponds to TRBD2 (6 bases). V lost 5 bases and J lost 2, with 20 bases in between. This CDR3 region has 17 residues. From germline, CDR1 is SGHNT and CDR2 YENEEA. In nucleotides, the CDR3 is TGTGCCAGCAGCACCGGAACCGGGACTGGGAACACAGATACGCAGTATTTT. This codes for CASSTGTGTGNTDTQYF. Variable domain in full (rest from reference TRBV11-3 and TRBJ2-3): EAGVVQSPRYKIIEKKQPVAFWCNPISGHNTLYWYLQNLGQGPELLIRYENEEAVDDSQLPKDRFSAERLKGVDSTLKIQPAELGDSAVYLCASSTGTGTGNTDTQYFGPGTRLTVL.

CDR3 sequence (DNA): TGTGCCAGCAGCAAAGAGGGGGCCCTACACTCCTATAATTCACCCCTCCACTTT. This sequence encodes CASSKEGALHSYNSPLHF. The V call is TRBV21-1, the J call TRBJ1-6; the DNA was not used to check the table's D call, TRBD1. TRBV21-1 is labeled a pseudogene. CDR3 length: 18 amino acids.